This TCR beta chain was profiled in a study of technical replicates of blood from several donors. Clones were sequenced by immunoSEQ multiplex PCR, and TCRdb holds only the in-frame ones, with some missing. The profile covers roughly 72,000 clones, with more than 85% appearing a single time and around 0.38% taken by the ten largest. This CDR3 contains 12 residues. Germline V CDR1 and CDR2: SGHTA, FQGNSA. The ends were cut back, 3 bases at V and 6 bases at J, with 6 bases in the middle. This chain joins TRBV7-2 and TRBJ1-5; perhaps TRBD1 as D (5 bases). This receptor was taken from a human donor in good health. What was sequenced was T cells isolated from PBMCs. The CDR3 reads CASSFTGQPQHF. In DNA form, the CDR3 reads TGTGCCAGCAGCTTCACAGGTCAGCCCCAGCATTTT.